This T cell receptor (beta chain) was recovered during a study of human T cells and chemical hapten exposure. Study outcomes and limitations: With regard to DPC sensitization, TCRs above 1 in 1000 frequency did not change.

Unfractionated whole blood was the source from which total RNA was extracted. V trimming: 0 bases; J trimming: 5 bases; junction bases outside the gene matches: 1. Germline V lookup: CDR1 SGHRS, CDR2 YFSETQ. CDR3 length: 14 amino acids. The library gave individual cDNA molecules unique molecular identifiers. TCRdb analysed the 5' RACE reads with MiXCR anew, one entry per CDR3 protein. The sample records tens of thousands of distinct CDR3 sequences, 7.7% being singletons. This clonotype appeared a few times. No antigen is known for it. V gene TRBV5-1 combines with J gene TRBJ2-7; 11 nucleotides agree with TRBD2. This receptor was identified in a male donor in good health. CDR3 nucleotide sequence: TGCGCCAGCAGCTTGGAACTAGCGGGGGACGAGCAGTACTTC. Protein product: CASSLELAGDEQYF. The whole variable domain, filled in from reference TRBV5-1 and TRBJ2-7, reads KAGVTQTPRYLIKTRGQQVTLSCSPISGHRSVSWYQQTPGQGLQFLFEYFSETQRNKGNFPGRFSGRQFSNSRSEMNVSTLELGDSALYLCASSLELAGDEQYFGPGTRLTVT.